The clone carrying this T cell receptor (beta chain) was detected only a few times. Germline values: CDR1 SGHRS, CDR2 YFSETQ. This CDR3 spans 13 amino acids. With 2 bases removed from V and 5 bases from J, the gap between germline ends came to 10 bases. These data are taken from a study of blood T cell repertoires in COVID-19. Study background: Spain, Italy and the United States supplied samples that represented acute and convalescent COVID-19. Sample material is recorded as cDNA or gDNA derived from T cells, B-cell-depleted T cells, or PBMCs.

How the authors handled the data: Reference gene primer amplification yielded estimated nucleated cell counts. TCRdb's copy holds only in-frame clones and misses some; the assay was immunoSEQ multiplex PCR. Clonal size and the V and J genes are those of that table, whereas D and trimming came from the DNA. The sample has approximately 80,000 clones; 82% are singletons. The sample taken for sequencing was peripheral blood. J is TRBJ2-5 and V is TRBV5-1; D possibly corresponds to TRBD2 (7 bases). The source of this sequence is a human donor in a cohort sampled during active COVID-19. Here the CDR3 DNA reads TGCGCCAGCAGCTTACGGGGGGCGGAGACCCAGTACTTC. Protein: CASSLRGAETQYF.